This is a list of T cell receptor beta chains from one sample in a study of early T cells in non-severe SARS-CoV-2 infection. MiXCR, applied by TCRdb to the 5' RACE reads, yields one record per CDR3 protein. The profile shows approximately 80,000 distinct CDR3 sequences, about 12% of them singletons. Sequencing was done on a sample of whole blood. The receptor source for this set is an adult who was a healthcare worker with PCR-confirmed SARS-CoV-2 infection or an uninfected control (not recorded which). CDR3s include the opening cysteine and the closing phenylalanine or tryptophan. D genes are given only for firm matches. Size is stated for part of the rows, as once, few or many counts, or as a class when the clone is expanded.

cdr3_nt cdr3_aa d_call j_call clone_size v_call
TGTGCCAGCCTTGAGTCAGAGGCAGATACGCAGTATTTT CASLESEADTQYF NA TRBJ2-3 few TRBV2
TGTGCCAGCAGCTTCGGCGGGAGTGCCTACAATGAGCAGTTCTTC CASSFGGSAYNEQFF TRBD2 TRBJ2-1 few TRBV7-9
TGTGCCACCAGTCGCGGGGACGGGCTAGCCAAAAACATTCAGTACTTC CATSRGDGLAKNIQYF NA TRBJ2-4 many TRBV24-1
TGTGCCAGCAGCCAACTAGCGGGGGGCTCCTACGAGCAGTACTTC CASSQLAGGSYEQYF TRBD2 TRBJ2-7 few TRBV7-3
TGTGCCAGCAGTTCGTCGGGACTAGGTTCCGGTGAAGCTTTCTTT CASSSSGLGSGEAFF NA TRBJ1-1 NA TRBV2
TGCAGCGTTAAGGACAGGGCCTCCTACGAGCAGTACTTC CSVKDRASYEQYF TRBD1 TRBJ2-7 few TRBV29-1
TGTGCCAGCAGTTTGGGACTGGGAATAGACAATGAGCAGTTCTTC CASSLGLGIDNEQFF NA TRBJ2-1 many TRBV28
TGTGCCAGCAGCCAAGTCCCAGGGGGCGGAGGTTCACCCCTCCACTTT CASSQVPGGGGSPLHF TRBD1 TRBJ1-6 NA TRBV3-1
TGTGCCAGCAAAGTAGAAGGCTCTCCCAGGACTGAAGCTTTCTTT CASKVEGSPRTEAFF NA TRBJ1-1 NA TRBV28
TGCAGCGTTGGGCGCGACAATGAGCAGTTCTTC CSVGRDNEQFF NA TRBJ2-1 many TRBV29-1
TGCGCCAGCAGCTTGTTAGCGGGAAATAAGAATGAGCAGTTCTTC CASSLLAGNKNEQFF TRBD2 TRBJ2-1 many TRBV5-1
TGTGCCAGCAGCGACAGACCGGTGAACACTGAAGCTTTCTTT CASSDRPVNTEAFF NA TRBJ1-1 many TRBV12-3/TRBV12-4
TGCGCCAGCAGCTTTGGACTCAGCACAGATACGCAGTATTTT CASSFGLSTDTQYF NA TRBJ2-3 many TRBV5-1
TGTGCCAGCAGCTTAACTCGGGGCCAGGTTAAAGATACGCAGTATTTT CASSLTRGQVKDTQYF NA TRBJ2-3 few TRBV7-3
TGTGCCAGCGGCCAGGCGCGGGGTGAGCAGTTCTTC CASGQARGEQFF NA TRBJ2-1 NA TRBV28
TGCGCCAGCAGCCGCCCCCAAGATACGCAGTATTTT CASSRPQDTQYF NA TRBJ2-3 NA TRBV5-1
TGCAGTGCTAGAGATAGCCAGCCCTCCTACGAGCAGTACTTC CSARDSQPSYEQYF NA TRBJ2-7 many TRBV20-1
TGTGCCAGCAGCTTGGCCCTGTCAGCCTACTCCTACGAGCAGTACTTC CASSLALSAYSYEQYF NA TRBJ2-7 few TRBV5-5
TGCGCCAGCAGCCAAGATAGAGCCGGGACTAGAAATGAGCAGTTCTTC CASSQDRAGTRNEQFF TRBD2 TRBJ2-1 NA TRBV4-1
TGTGCCAGCAGCCATACGGAGACAGGGTACGGGGAGACCCAGTACTTC CASSHTETGYGETQYF TRBD1 TRBJ2-5 many TRBV3-1
TGTGCCAGCAGTAATGGACTAGCCCGTAGCACAGATACGCAGTATTTT CASSNGLARSTDTQYF TRBD2 TRBJ2-3 few TRBV27
TGCGCCAGCAGCTATAGCGGAACAGATACGCAGTATTTT CASSYSGTDTQYF NA TRBJ2-3 few TRBV5-1